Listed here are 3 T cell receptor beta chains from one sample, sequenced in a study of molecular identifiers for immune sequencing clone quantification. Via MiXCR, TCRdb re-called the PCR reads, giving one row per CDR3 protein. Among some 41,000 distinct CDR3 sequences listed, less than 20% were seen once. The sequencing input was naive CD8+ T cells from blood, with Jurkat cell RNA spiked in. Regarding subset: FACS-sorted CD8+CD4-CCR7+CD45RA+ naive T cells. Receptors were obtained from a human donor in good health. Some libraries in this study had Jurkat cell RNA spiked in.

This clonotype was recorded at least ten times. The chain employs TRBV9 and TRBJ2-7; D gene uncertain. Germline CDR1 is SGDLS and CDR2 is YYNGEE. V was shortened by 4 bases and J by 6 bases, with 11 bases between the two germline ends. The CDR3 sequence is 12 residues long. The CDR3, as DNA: TGTGCCAGCAGCCCCACCCCGGGCGAGCAGTACTTC. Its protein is CASSPTPGEQYF.

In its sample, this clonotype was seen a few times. The CDR3 coding sequence is TGTGCCAGCAGCCAAGAAAGATATGGTTACGAGCAGTACTTC. It yields the protein CASSQERYGYEQYF. V and J are TRBV14 and TRBJ2-7; no firm D call. Germline assignment: CDR1 SGHDN and CDR2 FVKESK. The CDR3 sequence is 14 residues long. The V end was cut by 0 bases, the J end by 4 bases, with 10 bases between.

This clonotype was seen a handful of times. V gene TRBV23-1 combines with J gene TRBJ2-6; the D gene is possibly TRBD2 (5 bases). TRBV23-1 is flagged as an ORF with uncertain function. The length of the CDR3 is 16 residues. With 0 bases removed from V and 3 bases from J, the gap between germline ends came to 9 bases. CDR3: CASSQSSGDGANVLTF. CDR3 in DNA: TGCGCCAGCAGTCAATCGTCCGGGGATGGGGCCAACGTCCTGACTTTC.